There are a few counts of the clone carrying this T cell receptor (beta chain). Germline V gene lookup returns CDR1 SGHRS and CDR2 YFSETQ. The CDR3 consists of 16 residues. Trimming removed 4 bases from V and 1 base from J, with 16 bases in between. The sample originates from a study of shared clonotypes between healthy human individuals. Produced via immunoSEQ multiplex PCR; TCRdb's table is partial and in-frame only. The data contain about 680,000 clones, roughly 72% of them singletons. The sequence was collected from a woman in her thirties in good health. The sequencing sample was made of memory CD4+ T cells sorted from blood. The subset: CD45RA-negative fraction. The chain links TRBV5-1 to TRBJ2-3; D may correspond to TRBD1 or TRBD2 (5 bases each). The CDR3 bases are TGCGCCAGCAGCCCGGGACCCGCAGGAGGCACAGATACGCAGTATTTT. Translation gives CASSPGPAGGTDTQYF.